This TCR beta chain was captured by sequencing in a study of blood T cell repertoires in COVID-19. Study details: The cDNA or gDNA used as material had been derived from T cells, B-cell-depleted T cells, or PBMCs.

Only in-frame clones appear in the TCRdb table, and some are missing; sequencing was by immunoSEQ multiplex PCR. Seen here are 150,000 to 200,000 clones, 75% to 85% observed once, and the top ten hold 11%. This clone was seen just once. The CDR3 has 17 residues. The V and J ends lost 1 base and 5 bases respectively, with 20 bases between them. Germline V CDR1 and CDR2: LGHDT, YNNKEL (reference sequence). Sequencing was performed on peripheral blood. This chain uses TRBV3-1 (or the pseudogene TRBV3-2) with TRBJ1-1, with a possible D match to TRBD1 (6 bases). The clonotype comes from a human donor in a cohort sampled during active COVID-19. The CDR3 here is CASSQGIGGLSMTEAFF. The CDR3 bases are TGTGCCAGCAGCCAAGGCATCGGGGGGCTGAGCATGACTGAAGCTTTCTTT.